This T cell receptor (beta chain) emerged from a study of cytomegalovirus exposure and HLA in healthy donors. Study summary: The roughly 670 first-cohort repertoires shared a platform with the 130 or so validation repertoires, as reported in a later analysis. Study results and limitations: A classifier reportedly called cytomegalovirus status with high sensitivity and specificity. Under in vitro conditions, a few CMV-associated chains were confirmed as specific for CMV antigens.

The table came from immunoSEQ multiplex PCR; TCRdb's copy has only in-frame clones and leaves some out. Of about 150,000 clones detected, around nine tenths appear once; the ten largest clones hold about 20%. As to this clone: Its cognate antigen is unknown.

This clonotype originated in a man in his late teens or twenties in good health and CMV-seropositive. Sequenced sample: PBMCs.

The CDR3 loop reads CASSPLGSLGPNEQFF. The CDR3 nucleotides read TGTGCCAGCAGCCCGTTGGGAAGCTTGGGGCCCAATGAGCAGTTCTTC. This chain connects TRBV14 to TRBJ2-1; the D gene is possibly TRBD1 (5 bases). This CDR3 is built from 16 residues. Germline V gene data show CDR1 as SGHDN and CDR2 as FVKESK. V dropped 4 bases and J dropped 6 bases, with 19 bases sitting between them.